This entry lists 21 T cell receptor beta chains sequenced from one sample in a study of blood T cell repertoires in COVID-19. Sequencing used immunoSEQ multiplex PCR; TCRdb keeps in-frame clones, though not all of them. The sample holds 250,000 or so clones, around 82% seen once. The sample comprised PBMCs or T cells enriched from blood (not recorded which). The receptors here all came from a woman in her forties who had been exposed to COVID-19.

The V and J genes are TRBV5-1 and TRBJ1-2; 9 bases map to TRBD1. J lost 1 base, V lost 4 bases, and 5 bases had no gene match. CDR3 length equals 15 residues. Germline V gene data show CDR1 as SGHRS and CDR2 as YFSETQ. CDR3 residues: CASSPGQGLNYGYTF. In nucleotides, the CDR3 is TGCGCCAGCAGCCCGGGACAGGGACTTAACTATGGCTACACCTTC.

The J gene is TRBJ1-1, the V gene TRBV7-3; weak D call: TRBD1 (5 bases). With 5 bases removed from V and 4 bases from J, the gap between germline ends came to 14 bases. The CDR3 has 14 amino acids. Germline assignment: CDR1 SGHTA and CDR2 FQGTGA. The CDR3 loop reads CASSRPGPGTEAFF. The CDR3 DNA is TGTGCCAGCAGCCGTCCAGGGCCAGGCACTGAAGCTTTCTTT.

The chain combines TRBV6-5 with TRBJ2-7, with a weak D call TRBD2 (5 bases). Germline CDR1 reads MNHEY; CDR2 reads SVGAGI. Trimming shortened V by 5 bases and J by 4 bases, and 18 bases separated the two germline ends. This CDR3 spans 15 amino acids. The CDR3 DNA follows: TGTGCCAGCAGTCCTAAAGGAGGCAGGAGGTACGAGCAGTACTTC. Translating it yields CASSPKGGRRYEQYF.

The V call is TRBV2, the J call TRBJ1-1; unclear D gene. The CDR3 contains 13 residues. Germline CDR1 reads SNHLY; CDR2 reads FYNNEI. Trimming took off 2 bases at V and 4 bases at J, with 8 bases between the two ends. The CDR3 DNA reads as TGTGCCAGCAGTGAACGCCGGTCCACTGAAGCTTTCTTT. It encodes CASSERRSTEAFF.

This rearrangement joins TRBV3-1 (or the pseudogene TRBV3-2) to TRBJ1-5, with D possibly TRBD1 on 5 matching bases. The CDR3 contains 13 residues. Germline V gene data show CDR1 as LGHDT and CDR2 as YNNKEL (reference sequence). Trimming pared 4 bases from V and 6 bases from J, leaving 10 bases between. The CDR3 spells CASSRQGGQPQHF. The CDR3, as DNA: TGTGCCAGCAGCCGTCAGGGTGGTCAGCCCCAGCATTTT.

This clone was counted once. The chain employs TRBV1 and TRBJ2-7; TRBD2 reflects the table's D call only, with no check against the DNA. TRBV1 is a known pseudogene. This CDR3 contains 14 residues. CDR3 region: CTSSPPLGRYEQYF. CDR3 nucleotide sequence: TGCACCAGCAGCCCCCCACTAGGGAGGTACGAGCAGTACTTC.

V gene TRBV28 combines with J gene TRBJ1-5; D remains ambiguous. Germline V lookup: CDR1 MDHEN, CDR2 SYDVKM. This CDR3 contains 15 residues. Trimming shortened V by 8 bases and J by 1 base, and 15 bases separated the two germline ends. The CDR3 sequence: CASRLPGGSNQPQHF. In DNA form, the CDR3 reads TGTGCCAGCCGCCTCCCGGGCGGGAGCAATCAGCCCCAGCATTTT.

The CDR3 DNA reads TGTGCCAGCAGCTTGCCCACGGCGGGCGGCTACACCTTC. It encodes CASSLPTAGGYTF. The chain has TRBV5-6 and TRBJ1-2; D ambiguous. CDR3 length: 13 amino acids. The V and J ends lost 1 base and 8 bases respectively, with 12 bases between them. Germline-derived CDR1 and CDR2 are SGHDT and YYEEEE.

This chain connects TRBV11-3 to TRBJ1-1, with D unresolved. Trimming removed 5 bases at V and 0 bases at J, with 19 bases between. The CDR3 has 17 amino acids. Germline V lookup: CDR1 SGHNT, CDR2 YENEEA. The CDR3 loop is CASSPGRGEAMNTEAFF. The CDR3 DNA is TGTGCCAGCAGCCCCGGTCGTGGGGAGGCCATGAACACTGAAGCTTTCTTT.

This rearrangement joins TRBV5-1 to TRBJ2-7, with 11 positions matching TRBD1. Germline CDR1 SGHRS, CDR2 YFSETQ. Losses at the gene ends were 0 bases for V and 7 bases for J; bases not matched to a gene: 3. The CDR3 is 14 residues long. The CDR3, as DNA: TGCGCCAGCAGCTTGGGCCGGGACAGGGGGGAGCAGTACTTC. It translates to CASSLGRDRGEQYF.

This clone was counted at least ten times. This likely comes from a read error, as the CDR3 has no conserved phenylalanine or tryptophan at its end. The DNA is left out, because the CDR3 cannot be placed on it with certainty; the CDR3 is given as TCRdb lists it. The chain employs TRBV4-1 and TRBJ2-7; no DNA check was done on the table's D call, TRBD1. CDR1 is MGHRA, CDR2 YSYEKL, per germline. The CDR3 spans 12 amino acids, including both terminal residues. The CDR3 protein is CASSQDCGTGPL.

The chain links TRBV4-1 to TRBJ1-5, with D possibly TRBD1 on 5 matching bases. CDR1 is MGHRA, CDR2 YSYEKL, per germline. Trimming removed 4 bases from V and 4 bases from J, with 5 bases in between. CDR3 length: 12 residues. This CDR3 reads CASSPGNQPQHF. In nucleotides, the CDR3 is TGCGCCAGCAGCCCAGGGAATCAGCCCCAGCATTTT.

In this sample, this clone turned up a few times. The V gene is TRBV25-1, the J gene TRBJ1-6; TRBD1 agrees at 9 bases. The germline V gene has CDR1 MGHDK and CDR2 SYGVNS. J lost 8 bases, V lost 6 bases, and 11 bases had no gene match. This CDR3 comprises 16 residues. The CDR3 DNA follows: TGTGCCAGCAGACCTAATGGGGGACAGGGAGATTCACCCCTCCACTTT. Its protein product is CASRPNGGQGDSPLHF.

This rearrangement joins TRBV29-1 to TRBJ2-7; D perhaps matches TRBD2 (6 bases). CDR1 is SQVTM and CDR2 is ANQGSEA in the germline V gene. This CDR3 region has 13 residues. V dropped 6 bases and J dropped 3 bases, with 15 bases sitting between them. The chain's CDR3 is CSVSSGVGYEQYF. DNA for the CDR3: TGCAGCGTATCCTCGGGGGTTGGCTACGAGCAGTACTTC.

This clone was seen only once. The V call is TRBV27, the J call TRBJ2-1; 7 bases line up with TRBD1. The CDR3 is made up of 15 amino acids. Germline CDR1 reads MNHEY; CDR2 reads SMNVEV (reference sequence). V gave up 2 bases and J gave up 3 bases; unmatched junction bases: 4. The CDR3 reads CASSLTGADYNEQFF. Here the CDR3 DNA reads TGTGCCAGCAGTTTAACAGGGGCAGACTACAATGAGCAGTTCTTC.

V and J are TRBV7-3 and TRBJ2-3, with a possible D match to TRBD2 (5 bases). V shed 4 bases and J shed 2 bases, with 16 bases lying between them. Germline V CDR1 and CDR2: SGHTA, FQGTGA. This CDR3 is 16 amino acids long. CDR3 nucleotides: TGTGCCAGCAGCTCTGTAAGCGGAGCTTTCACAGATACGCAGTATTTT. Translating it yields CASSSVSGAFTDTQYF.

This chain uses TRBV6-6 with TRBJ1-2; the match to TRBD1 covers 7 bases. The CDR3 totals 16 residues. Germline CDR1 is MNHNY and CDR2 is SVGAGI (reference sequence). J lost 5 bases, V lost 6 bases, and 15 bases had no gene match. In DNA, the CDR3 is TGTGCCAGCAGCTGGAACCGAGGGGACAGCCTTTATGGCTACACCTTC. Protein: CASSWNRGDSLYGYTF.

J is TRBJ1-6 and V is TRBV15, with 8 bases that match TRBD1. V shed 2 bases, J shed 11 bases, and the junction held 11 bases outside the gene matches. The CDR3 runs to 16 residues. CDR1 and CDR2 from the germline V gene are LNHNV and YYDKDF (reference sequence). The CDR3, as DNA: TGTGCCACCAGCAGACCCGGACAGGGTGGTACGCCACCCCTCCACTTT. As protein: CATSRPGQGGTPPLHF.

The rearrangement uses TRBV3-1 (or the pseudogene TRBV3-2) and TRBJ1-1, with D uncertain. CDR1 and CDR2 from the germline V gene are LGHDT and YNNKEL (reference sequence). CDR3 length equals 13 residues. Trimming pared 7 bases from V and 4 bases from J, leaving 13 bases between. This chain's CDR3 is CASKAAEGTEAFF. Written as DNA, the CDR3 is TGTGCCAGCAAGGCGGCCGAGGGCACTGAAGCTTTCTTT.

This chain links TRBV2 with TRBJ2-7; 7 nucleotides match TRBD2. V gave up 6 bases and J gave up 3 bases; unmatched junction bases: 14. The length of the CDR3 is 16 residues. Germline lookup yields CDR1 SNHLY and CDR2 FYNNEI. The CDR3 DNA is TGTGCCAGCAGGGGGCATCTTGCGGGGGAAAACTACGAGCAGTACTTC. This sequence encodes CASRGHLAGENYEQYF.

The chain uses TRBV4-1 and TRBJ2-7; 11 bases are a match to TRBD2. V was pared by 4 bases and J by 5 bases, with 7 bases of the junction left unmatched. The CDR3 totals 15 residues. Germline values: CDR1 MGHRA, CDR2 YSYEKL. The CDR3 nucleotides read TGCGCCAGCAGCCCTTTAGCGGGGGGGCCACACGAGCAGTACTTC. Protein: CASSPLAGGPHEQYF.